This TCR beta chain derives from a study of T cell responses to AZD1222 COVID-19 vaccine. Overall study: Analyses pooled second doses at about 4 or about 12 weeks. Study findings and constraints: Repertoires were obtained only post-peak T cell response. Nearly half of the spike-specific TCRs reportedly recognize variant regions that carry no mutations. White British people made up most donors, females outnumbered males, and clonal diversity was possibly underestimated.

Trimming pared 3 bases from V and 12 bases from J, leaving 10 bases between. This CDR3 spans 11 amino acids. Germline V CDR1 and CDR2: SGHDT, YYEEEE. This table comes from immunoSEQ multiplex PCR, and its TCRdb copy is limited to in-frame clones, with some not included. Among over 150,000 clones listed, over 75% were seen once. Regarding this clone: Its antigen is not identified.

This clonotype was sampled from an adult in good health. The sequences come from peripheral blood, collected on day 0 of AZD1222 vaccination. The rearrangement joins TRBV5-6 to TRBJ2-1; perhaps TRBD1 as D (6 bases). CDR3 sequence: CASSSDSAQFF. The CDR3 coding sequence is TGTGCCAGCAGCTCGGACAGTGCGCAGTTCTTC.